A selection of T cell receptor beta chains follows, all from one sample in a study of cytomegalovirus exposure and HLA in healthy donors. Generated by immunoSEQ multiplex PCR, the TCRdb table keeps only in-frame clones and is missing some. The sample includes roughly 43,000 clones. The sequenced sample was PBMCs. Source of these receptors: a woman in her thirties or forties in good health and CMV-seronegative. Each CDR3 is given with its conserved first and last residue. The order of the fields is D gene, J gene, V gene, CDR3 protein, CDR3 DNA. A D gene is named only where the DNA matches it firmly.

D gene: .; J gene: TRBJ2-5; V gene: TRBV14; CDR3 protein: CASSPPIARGGETQYF; CDR3 DNA: TGTGCCAGCAGCCCTCCTATTGCCAGGGGCGGGGAGACCCAGTACTTC
D gene: .; J gene: TRBJ1-1; V gene: TRBV4-2; CDR3 protein: CASSQDGLNTEAFF; CDR3 DNA: TGTGCCAGCAGCCAAGACGGTTTGAACACTGAAGCTTTCTTT
D gene: TRBD1; J gene: TRBJ1-4; V gene: TRBV19; CDR3 protein: CASSTGTGEKLFF; CDR3 DNA: TGTGCCAGTAGTACCGGGACAGGTGAAAAACTGTTTTTT
D gene: TRBD2; J gene: TRBJ2-1; V gene: TRBV7-6; CDR3 protein: CASSSPGAGGDNEQFF; CDR3 DNA: TGTGCCAGCAGCTCCCCTGGGGCGGGAGGGGACAATGAGCAGTTCTTC
D gene: TRBD2; J gene: TRBJ2-1; V gene: TRBV2; CDR3 protein: CASSGDGRASGEQFF; CDR3 DNA: TGTGCCAGCAGTGGGGACGGGAGGGCCTCGGGGGAGCAGTTCTTC
D gene: TRBD1; J gene: TRBJ2-1; V gene: TRBV5-1; CDR3 protein: CASYTGTGRLDEQFF; CDR3 DNA: TGCGCCAGTTATACCGGGACAGGGAGGTTGGATGAGCAGTTCTTC
D gene: .; J gene: TRBJ2-5; V gene: TRBV11-2; CDR3 protein: CASSPRSQETQYF; CDR3 DNA: TGTGCCAGCAGCCCACGGAGCCAAGAGACCCAGTACTTC
D gene: TRBD1; J gene: TRBJ1-2; V gene: TRBV28; CDR3 protein: CASTPPGQAVDGYTF; CDR3 DNA: TGTGCCAGCACTCCTCCGGGACAGGCAGTCGATGGCTACACCTTC
D gene: TRBD2; J gene: TRBJ2-7; V gene: TRBV14; CDR3 protein: CASSQGLAGSYEQYF; CDR3 DNA: TGTGCCAGCAGCCAAGGACTAGCGGGCTCCTACGAGCAGTACTTC
D gene: .; J gene: TRBJ1-4; V gene: TRBV6-5; CDR3 protein: CASSYGGGNEKLFF; CDR3 DNA: TGTGCCAGCAGTTACGGGGGAGGTAATGAAAAACTGTTTTTT
D gene: TRBD1; J gene: TRBJ1-1; V gene: TRBV28; CDR3 protein: CASTRGLLNTEAFF; CDR3 DNA: TGTGCCAGCACCAGGGGGCTATTGAACACTGAAGCTTTCTTT
D gene: TRBD2; J gene: TRBJ2-5; V gene: TRBV9; CDR3 protein: CASKRGLARETQYF; CDR3 DNA: TGTGCCAGCAAGAGGGGACTAGCCCGGGAGACCCAGTACTTC
D gene: .; J gene: TRBJ1-3; V gene: TRBV9; CDR3 protein: CASSFEGTSGNTIYF; CDR3 DNA: TGTGCCAGCAGTTTTGAGGGAACCTCTGGAAACACCATATATTTT
D gene: .; J gene: TRBJ1-2; V gene: TRBV6-5; CDR3 protein: CASSPGENYGYTF; CDR3 DNA: TGTGCCAGCAGTCCAGGGGAGAACTATGGCTACACCTTC
D gene: .; J gene: TRBJ1-1; V gene: TRBV19; CDR3 protein: CASSMERGNTEAFF; CDR3 DNA: TGTGCCAGTAGTATGGAAAGGGGGAATACTGAAGCTTTCTTT
D gene: .; J gene: TRBJ2-2; V gene: TRBV28; CDR3 protein: CASSLNGLADSRAGELFF; CDR3 DNA: TGTGCCAGCAGTTTAAATGGGTTGGCGGACTCACGGGCCGGGGAGCTGTTTTTT
D gene: .; J gene: TRBJ1-5; V gene: TRBV7-2; CDR3 protein: CASSQREPDSNQPQHF; CDR3 DNA: TGTGCCAGCAGCCAACGAGAGCCTGATAGCAATCAGCCCCAGCATTTT
D gene: .; J gene: TRBJ1-2; V gene: TRBV5-4; CDR3 protein: CASSLVRGYGYTF; CDR3 DNA: TGTGCCAGCAGCTTGGTCAGGGGCTATGGCTACACCTTC
D gene: TRBD2; J gene: TRBJ2-1; V gene: TRBV11-3; CDR3 protein: CASSLTSGKHNEQFF; CDR3 DNA: TGTGCCAGCAGCCTCACTAGCGGGAAGCACAATGAGCAGTTCTTC
D gene: TRBD1; J gene: TRBJ2-7; V gene: TRBV25-1; CDR3 protein: CASGGQGPYEQYF; CDR3 DNA: TGTGCCAGCGGGGGACAGGGACCATACGAGCAGTACTTC
D gene: TRBD1; J gene: TRBJ1-6; V gene: TRBV5-1; CDR3 protein: CASSLVGTANSPLHF; CDR3 DNA: TGCGCCAGCAGCTTGGTGGGGACAGCAAATTCACCCCTCCACTTT
D gene: .; J gene: TRBJ1-2; V gene: TRBV5-4; CDR3 protein: CASSLALDSTSYGYTF; CDR3 DNA: TGTGCCAGCAGCTTGGCTCTGGACAGCACCTCATATGGCTACACCTTC